Below, 16 T cell receptor beta chains from the same sample are listed, as sequenced in a study of Tregs in tolerant kidney transplant recipients. Recipients received nonmyeloablative bone marrow transplants from related graft donors, with transient mixed chimerism. The method was immunoSEQ multiplex PCR; TCRdb's version includes in-frame clones alone and lacks a portion of them. The sample totals several thousand clones. Sequences were derived from CD8+ T cells from blood (PBMCs), sampled 12 months after the transplant. The receptors originated from a human patient who received a combined kidney and bone marrow transplant. Some T cells may possibly be graft donor cells.

About this clone itself: Read sequence stops 3 residues before the CDR3 end, and the germline J gene provides the missing end. The rearrangement links TRBV18 to TRBJ2-5; D gene unclear. Germline values: CDR1 KGHSH, CDR2 LQKENI. The CDR3 covers 14 residues. Trimming cost V 1 base and J 5 bases, with 11 bases left between them. The CDR3 reads CASSPQTPEETQYF. The sequenced CDR3 bases are TGTGCCAGCTCACCACAGACTCCTGAGGAGACC.

Remarks on this clone: The read ends 3 residues before the CDR3 terminus; that terminus is restored from the germline J gene. The chain recombines TRBV7-3 with TRBJ2-2; 8 positions agree with TRBD1. CDR1 and CDR2 from the germline V gene are SGHTA and FQGTGA. The CDR3 totals 17 residues. Trimming cost V 2 bases and J 6 bases; bases outside gene matches: 11. The covered CDR3 bases are TGTGCCAGCAGCTTAGGGGTGGTCAGGGGGCGCCCCGGGGAG. Protein: CASSLGVVRGRPGE. The full CDR3 is CASSLGVVRGRPGELFF.

In the case of this clone: The read falls 3 residues short of the CDR3 end, and the missing part is taken from the germline J gene. J is TRBJ2-7 and V is TRBV11-2; perhaps TRBD2 as D (5 bases). The ends were cut back, 1 base at V and 0 bases at J, with 7 bases in the middle. The germline V gene encodes CDR1 SGHAT and CDR2 FQNNGV. The CDR3 totals 14 residues. The CDR3 spells CASSLGSGSYEQYF. The sequenced CDR3 bases are TGTGCCAGCAGCTTAGGGAGCGGCTCCTACGAG.

Of note for this clone: The read stops 3 residues short of the end of the CDR3; the missing end is completed from the germline J gene. The V and J genes are TRBV6-1 and TRBJ1-2, with a possible D match to TRBD1 (5 bases). The germline V and J ends were trimmed by 6 bases and 3 bases, with 11 bases remaining between them. The CDR3 runs 13 residues. Germline V gene sequence: CDR1 MNHNS, CDR2 SASEGT. CDR3 in amino acids: CASSETGYYGYTF. CDR3 DNA (partial): TGTGCCAGCAGCGAAACAGGATACTATGGC.

Note on this clone: The read ends 3 residues shy of where the CDR3 ends; the end is completed using the germline J gene. The genes are TRBV5-6 and TRBJ2-7; D is uncertain. The V end was cut by 4 bases, the J end by 0 bases, with 8 bases between. CDR1 is SGHDT, CDR2 YYEEEE, per germline. The CDR3 extends over 13 amino acids. CDR3 DNA, as far as it was read: TGTGCCAGCAGCCCAGGTCGCTCCTACGAG. Its translation is CASSPGRSYE. The whole CDR3 region reads CASSPGRSYEQYF. Full variable domain (outside the CDR3, taken from reference TRBV5-6 and TRBJ2-7): DAGVTQSPTHLIKTRGQQVTLRCSPKSGHDTVSWYQQALGQGPQFIFQYYEEEERQRGNFPDRFSGHQFPNYSSELNVNALLLGDSALYLCASSPGRSYEQYFGPGTRLTVT.

Regarding this clone: The read comes to an end 3 residues before the CDR3 does, leaving the germline J gene to fill in the end. This sequence joins TRBV2 and TRBJ2-3; 8 nucleotides line up with TRBD2. This CDR3 spans 15 amino acids. V dropped 6 bases and J dropped 0; count of bases not matched to a gene: 5. CDR1 is SNHLY, CDR2 FYNNEI, per germline. The sequenced CDR3 bases are TGTGCCAGCAGCACTAGCGGTGCTAGCACAGATACG. Its translation: CASSTSGASTDT. The CDR3 in its entirety is CASSTSGASTDTQYF. Based on the CDR3 plus reference TRBV2 and TRBJ2-3, the full variable domain is EPEVTQTPSHQVTQMGQEVILRCVPISNHLYFYWYRQILGQKVEFLVSFYNNEISEKSEIFDDQFSVERPDGSNFTLKIRSTKLEDSAMYFCASSTSGASTDTQYFGPGTRLTVL.

The CDR3 sequence is CASSNGNEQFF. CDR3 DNA (partial): TGTGCCAGTAGTAACGGCAATGAG. The chain uses TRBV19 and TRBJ2-1; D uncertain. Read sequence stops 3 residues before the CDR3 end, and the germline J gene provides the missing end. Germline CDR1 and CDR2: LNHDA and SQIVND (reference sequence). The CDR3 spans 11 residues. The V and J ends lost 4 bases and 6 bases respectively, with 4 bases between them.

Concerning this clone itself: The missing CDR3 end, 3 residues past where the read stops, is filled in from the germline J gene. The chain links TRBV4-2 to TRBJ2-7; TRBD2 matches 10 bases. Losses at the gene ends were 4 bases for V and 5 bases for J; bases not matched to a gene: 5. Germline CDR1 reads LGHNA; CDR2 reads YNFKEQ. This CDR3 spans 14 amino acids. The covered CDR3 bases are TGTGCCAGCAGCCTCCCGGGACTAGCGAACGAG. It encodes CASSLPGLANE. The entire CDR3 is CASSLPGLANEQYF.

Partial CDR3 DNA: TGCGCCAGCAGCTTGAGGGCTCTAGCGGGAGAGGAGGATACG. Translating it yields CASSLRALAGEEDT. The entire CDR3 reads CASSLRALAGEEDTQYF. This chain uses TRBV5-1 with TRBJ2-3, with 10 bases lining up with TRBD2. The read ends 3 residues before the CDR3 terminus; that terminus is restored from the germline J gene. Germline values: CDR1 SGHRS, CDR2 YFSETQ. V trimming: 1 base; J trimming: 6 bases; junction bases outside the gene matches: 11. This CDR3 comprises 17 residues. Full variable domain (remainder filled in from reference TRBV5-1 and TRBJ2-3): KAGVTQTPRYLIKTRGQQVTLSCSPISGHRSVSWYQQTPGQGLQFLFEYFSETQRNKGNFPGRFSGRQFSNSRSEMNVSTLELGDSALYLCASSLRALAGEEDTQYFGPGTRLTVL.

Concerning this clone itself: With the read ending 3 residues before the CDR3 end, the germline J gene is used to fill in that end. J is TRBJ2-3 and V is TRBV5-8; D possibly corresponds to TRBD1 (6 bases). The CDR3 is made up of 12 amino acids. CDR1 and CDR2 from the germline V gene are SGHTS and YDEGEE. V gave up 6 bases and J gave up 8 bases, with 13 bases separating them. The CDR3 protein is CASNTGLGTQYF. CDR3 DNA, as far as it was read: TGTGCCAGCAATACAGGGTTAGGTACG. Full variable domain (rest looked up from reference TRBV5-8 and TRBJ2-3): EAGVTQSPTHLIKTRGQQATLRCSPISGHTSVYWYQQALGLGLQFLLWYDEGEERNRGNFPPRFSGRQFPNYSSELNVNALELEDSALYLCASNTGLGTQYFGPGTRLTVL.

In the case of this clone: Read sequence stops 3 residues before the CDR3 end, and the germline J gene provides the missing end. The chain links TRBV5-1 to TRBJ2-7, with 11 positions matching TRBD2. Germline CDR1 and CDR2: SGHRS and YFSETQ. This CDR3 comprises 17 residues. The V and J ends lost 0 bases and 3 bases, in that order; junction bases with no gene match: 8. The covered CDR3 bases are TGCGCCAGCAGCTTGGAGCTAGCGGGAGGTGGCTACTACGAG. Translating gives CASSLELAGGGYYE. The full CDR3 protein reads CASSLELAGGGYYEQYF.

As regards this clone: The read ends 3 residues shy of where the CDR3 ends; the end is completed using the germline J gene. The genes are TRBV19 and TRBJ1-5, with TRBD1 identical over 9 bases. Germline lookup yields CDR1 LNHDA and CDR2 SQIVND (reference sequence). With 5 bases clipped from V and 5 bases from J, the junction kept 4 bases outside the gene matches. CDR3 length: 14 residues. CDR3: CASSSGQGYQPQHF. The sequenced CDR3 bases are TGTGCCAGTAGTTCAGGACAGGGGTATCAGCCC.

Worth noting for this clone: With the read ending 3 residues before the CDR3 end, the germline J gene is used to fill in that end. J is TRBJ2-7 and V is TRBV2; 8 bases fit TRBD2. Germline V gene lookup returns CDR1 SNHLY and CDR2 FYNNEI. The CDR3 runs to 14 residues. Trimming removed 6 bases from V and 5 bases from J; junction bases left unmatched: 9. The CDR3 DNA, read in part, is TGTGCCAGCAGAAGGGGAGCGGGAGCCCACGAG. Its translation: CASRRGAGAHE. The entire CDR3 protein reads CASRRGAGAHEQYF.

As regards this clone: The sequence runs out 3 residues before the end of the CDR3; the remainder is reconstructed from the germline J gene. The V gene is TRBV29-1, the J gene TRBJ2-1, with TRBD2 matching over 10 bases. Germline CDR1 reads SQVTM; CDR2 reads ANQGSEA. CDR3 length: 17 amino acids. V trimming: 7 bases; J trimming: 0 bases; junction bases outside the gene matches: 12. The sequenced part of the CDR3 DNA is TGCAGCGGCACCAATAGCGGGAGGACCAGCTCCTACAATGAG. As protein: CSGTNSGRTSSYNE. The complete CDR3 sequence is CSGTNSGRTSSYNEQFF.

About this clone: Read sequence stops 3 residues before the CDR3 end, and the germline J gene provides the missing end. The J gene is TRBJ2-1, the V gene TRBV19, with TRBD2 matching over 7 bases. The V gene end was trimmed by 7 bases and the J gene end by 3 bases; junction bases not matched to a gene: 9. Germline V CDR1 and CDR2: LNHDA, SQIVND (reference sequence). The CDR3 loop spans 15 amino acids. The CDR3 reads CASTEGSSGYNEQFF. CDR3 bases read: TGTGCCAGTACGGAGGGGTCTAGCGGCTACAATGAG.

Comments on this clone: The read finishes 3 residues shy of the CDR3 end, and the germline J gene is used to complete it. The chain uses TRBV10-1 and TRBJ2-1; possible D gene TRBD1, 6 bases. CDR3 size: 12 residues. CDR1 is WNHNN and CDR2 is SYGVQD in the germline V gene (reference sequence). Trimming shortened V by 4 bases and J by 8 bases, and 9 bases separated the two germline ends. The CDR3 protein is CASSGGGDEQFF. CDR3 DNA (partial): TGCGCCAGCAGTGGTGGGGGCGATGAG.